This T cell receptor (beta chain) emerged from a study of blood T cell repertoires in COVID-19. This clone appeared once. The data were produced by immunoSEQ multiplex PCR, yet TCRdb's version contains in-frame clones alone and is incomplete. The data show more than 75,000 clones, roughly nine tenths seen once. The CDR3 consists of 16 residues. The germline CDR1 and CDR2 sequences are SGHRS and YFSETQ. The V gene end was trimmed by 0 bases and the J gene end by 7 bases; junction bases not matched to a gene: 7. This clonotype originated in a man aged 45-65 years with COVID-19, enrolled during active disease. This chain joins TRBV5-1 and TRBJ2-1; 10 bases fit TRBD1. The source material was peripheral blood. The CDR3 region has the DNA TGCGCCAGCAGCTTGGTTGGGACAGGGGCGGGTAATGAGCAGTTCTTC. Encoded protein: CASSLVGTGAGNEQFF. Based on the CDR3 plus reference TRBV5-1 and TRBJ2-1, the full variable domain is KAGVTQTPRYLIKTRGQQVTLSCSPISGHRSVSWYQQTPGQGLQFLFEYFSETQRNKGNFPGRFSGRQFSNSRSEMNVSTLELGDSALYLCASSLVGTGAGNEQFFGPGTRLTVL.